Reported below is one T cell receptor (beta chain). As handled by the study authors: Estimated nucleated cell counts came from reference gene primer amplification. Method: immunoSEQ multiplex PCR; TCRdb's copy keeps in-frame clones and lacks some. That table is the source of V, J and clone size, and D and trimming were worked out from the DNA. The table includes 280,000 or so clones, around four fifths detected once. The data originate from a study of blood T cell repertoires in COVID-19. As for the study in general: COVID-19 samples from acute and convalescent phases originated in the United States, Italy and Spain. Sample material is recorded as cDNA or gDNA derived from T cells, B-cell-depleted T cells, or PBMCs.

This CDR3 has 16 amino acids. The germline gives CDR1 LGHDT, CDR2 YNNKEL (reference sequence). V lost 0 bases, J lost 0 bases, and 12 bases lay in between. This sequence joins TRBV3-1 (or the pseudogene TRBV3-2) and TRBJ2-7; tentative D call: TRBD1 (6 bases). The sequenced sample was peripheral blood. This sequence was found in a woman between 50 and 59 years old who had recovered from COVID-19. The CDR3 DNA sequence: TGTGCCAGCAGCCAAGATTCTGCGGACAGCTCCTACGAGCAGTACTTC. This translates into CASSQDSADSSYEQYF.